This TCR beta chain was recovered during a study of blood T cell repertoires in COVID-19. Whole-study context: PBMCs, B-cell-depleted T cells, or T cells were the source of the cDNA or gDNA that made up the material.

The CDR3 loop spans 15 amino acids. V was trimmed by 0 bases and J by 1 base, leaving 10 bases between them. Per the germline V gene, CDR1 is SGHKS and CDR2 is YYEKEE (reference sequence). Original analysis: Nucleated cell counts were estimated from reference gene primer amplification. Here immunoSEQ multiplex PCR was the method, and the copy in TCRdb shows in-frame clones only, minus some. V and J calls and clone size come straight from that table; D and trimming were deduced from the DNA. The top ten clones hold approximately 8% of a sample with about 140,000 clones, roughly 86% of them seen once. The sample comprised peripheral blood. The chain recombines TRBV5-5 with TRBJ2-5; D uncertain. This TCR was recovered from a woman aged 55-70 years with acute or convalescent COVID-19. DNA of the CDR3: TGTGCCAGCAGCTTGGTTGGTGCGTTCCAAGAGACCCAGTACTTC. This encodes CASSLVGAFQETQYF.